The 5 T cell receptor beta chains listed next were all sequenced from one sample in a study of control samples from healthy donors and cancer patients. TCRdb keeps only in-frame clones here, not all; method: immunoSEQ multiplex PCR. The repertoire holds roughly 45,000 clones, with approximately 94% as singletons. The sample was PBMCs. These receptors all stem from a man younger than 45 with colorectal cancer.

J is TRBJ2-7 and V is TRBV10-3, with no clear D. V was cut by 2 bases and J by 0 bases, with 8 bases left in between. The CDR3 runs to 14 residues. Germline assignment: CDR1 ENHRY and CDR2 SYGVKD. The CDR3 loop is CAISETESSYEQYF. CDR3 DNA sequence: TGTGCCATCAGTGAGACAGAGTCCTCCTACGAGCAGTACTTC.

J is TRBJ2-5 and V is TRBV7-2, with D possibly being TRBD2 (6 bases). V lost 0 bases, J lost 4 bases, and 9 bases lay in between. CDR3 length equals 14 residues. Germline values: CDR1 SGHTA, CDR2 FQGNSA. This CDR3 is CASSLARGLETQYF. CDR3 DNA: TGTGCCAGCAGCTTAGCGCGGGGTTTAGAGACCCAGTACTTC.

V usage is TRBV18 and J usage is TRBJ1-5; D might be TRBD1 (5 bases). CDR1 KGHSH and CDR2 LQKENI come from the germline V gene. Between the trimmed V and J ends, which lost 3 bases and 2 bases, there was a span of 11 bases. This CDR3 comprises 15 residues. The chain's CDR3 is CASSPGRGGNQPQHF. DNA for the CDR3: TGTGCCAGCTCACCTGGAAGGGGCGGCAATCAGCCCCAGCATTTT.

This clone appeared a single time. The chain uses TRBV30 and TRBJ2-4, with 7 bases that match TRBD2. Per germline, CDR1 GTSNPN and CDR2 SVGIG (reference sequence). CDR3 length equals 13 residues. J was trimmed by 1 base and V by 4 bases; bases with no gene match: 1. The CDR3 DNA sequence: TGTGCCTGGATGGGGGGGGCCAAAAACATTCAGTACTTC. Translating it yields CAWMGGAKNIQYF.

The chain joins TRBV7-9 to TRBJ1-1, with D maybe TRBD1 (5 bases). Germline CDR1 and CDR2: SEHNR and FQNEAQ (reference sequence). The CDR3 has 15 amino acids. V lost 4 bases and J 0 bases, leaving 12 bases between the germline ends. The CDR3 loop is CASSSGTVMNTEAFF. The CDR3 nucleotides read TGTGCCAGCAGCTCGGGGACGGTTATGAACACTGAAGCTTTCTTT. Looking up the rest from reference TRBV7-9 and TRBJ1-1 gives the full variable domain: DTGVSQNPRHKITKRGQNVTFRCDPISEHNRLYWYRQTLGQGPEFLTYFQNEAQLEKSRLLSDRFSAERPKGSFSTLEIQRTEQGDSAMYLCASSSGTVMNTEAFFGQGTRLTVV.